What follows describes a single T cell receptor (beta chain). This sample is part of a study of blood T cell repertoires in COVID-19. As for the study in general: Each recovered donor of Cohort 3 presented with two negative PCRs, clearance, or symptom resolution.

Adults between about 18 and 89 years of age took part from approximately 24 US areas. Cohorts were determined from participant-reported clinical history. Unmatched junction bases numbered 3, after V lost 2 bases and J lost 4 bases. This CDR3 spans 15 amino acids. The germline CDR1 and CDR2 sequences are SNHLY and FYNNEI. Only in-frame clones appear in the TCRdb table, and some are missing; sequencing was by immunoSEQ multiplex PCR. The sample holds roughly 200,000 clones, approximately 90% seen once. The chain has TRBV2 and TRBJ2-7; 12 nucleotides agree with TRBD1. This TCR came from a woman between 40 and 55 years old in a cohort exposed to, infected with or recovered from COVID-19 (not recorded which). Source material: PBMCs or T cells enriched from blood (not recorded which). Here the CDR3 reads CASSEKGQGAYEQYF. CDR3 DNA: TGTGCCAGCAGTGAAAAGGGACAGGGGGCTTACGAGCAGTACTTC.